This note documents a single T cell receptor (beta chain) sequence. Its target is not known. Germline CDR1 LGHNA, CDR2 YNFKEQ. This CDR3 region has 17 residues. The junction had 7 bases not matched to a gene; V was cut back by 4 bases and J by 5 bases. The PCR ran on 60 Vbeta and 13 Jbeta primers. Some clones are missing from TCRdb's copy, which holds only in-frame ones; the method was immunoSEQ multiplex PCR. This table lists approximately 120,000 clones. The sample is drawn from a study of cytomegalovirus exposure and HLA in healthy donors. Whole-study results and caveats: Common viral pathogens seemed, in a later analysis, to connect with several of the most significant clusters.

J is TRBJ2-1 and V is TRBV4-2, with 14 bases lining up with TRBD2. The sequencing sample was made of PBMCs. The TCR was taken from a young man in good health and CMV-seronegative. The CDR3 DNA sequence: TGTGCCAGCAGCCCAAGACTAGCGGGAGGGCGCGACAATGAGCAGTTCTTC. Its protein is CASSPRLAGGRDNEQFF.